This TCR beta chain stems from a study of radiotherapy plus CTLA-4 blockade in lung cancer. In the study overall: Patients showed objective responses in 18% of cases, and disease control was achieved by 31%.

Worth noting for this clone: What it binds is not known.

Study results and caveats: Clones of tumor-derived TCRs expanded in blood after radiotherapy plus ipilimumab. Early clone dynamics of blood T cells, plus interferon-beta, reportedly predicted response best.

Measured with immunoSEQ multiplex PCR; TCRdb has only the in-frame clones, and not every one. This table holds about 39,000 clones, nearly 80% found once. Germline lookup yields CDR1 SGHDN and CDR2 FVKESK. V lost 4 bases and J lost 10; bases outside the gene matches: 12. This CDR3 has 14 residues. This TCR was sampled from a human donor with non-small cell lung cancer that progressed on radiotherapy plus ipilimumab. The sample in question was peripheral blood, obtained from a patient treated with radiotherapy plus ipilimumab. This rearrangement joins TRBV14 to TRBJ1-1; 7 nucleotides agree with TRBD1. The CDR3 here is CASSPVTIQGTAFF. The CDR3 coding sequence is TGTGCCAGCAGCCCCGTAACCATACAGGGGACAGCTTTCTTT.